These T cell receptor beta chains were read from a single sample in a study of blood T cell repertoires in COVID-19. Sequencing was performed with immunoSEQ multiplex PCR; in TCRdb, only in-frame clones are kept and a portion is missing. The table lists about 250,000 clones, about 91% of them singletons. Sequencing used peripheral blood. These receptors all come from a woman aged 25 to 45 with COVID-19, enrolled during active disease. Each CDR3 is given with its conserved first and last residue. The D gene is left open where the match is weak. Clone sizes are given selectively: once, few, many, or a class where the clone is expanded.

clone size: NA
D gene: NA
V gene: TRBV5-6
J gene: TRBJ1-1
CDR3 protein: CASSLQANTEAFF
CDR3 DNA: TGTGCCAGCAGCCTACAGGCGAACACTGAAGCTTTCTTT

clone size: once
D gene: NA
V gene: TRBV28
J gene: TRBJ1-1
CDR3 protein: CASRANTEAFF
CDR3 DNA: TGTGCCAGCAGAGCTAACACTGAAGCTTTCTTT

clone size: NA
D gene: TRBD2
V gene: TRBV6-2/TRBV6-3
J gene: TRBJ2-1
CDR3 protein: CASSQLAGGGDEQFF
CDR3 DNA: TGTGCCAGCAGCCAACTAGCGGGAGGTGGTGATGAGCAGTTCTTC

clone size: NA
D gene: TRBD1
V gene: TRBV6-4
J gene: TRBJ1-6
CDR3 protein: CASSWDRGRVPNPPLHF
CDR3 DNA: TGTGCCAGCAGTTGGGACAGGGGGCGCGTACCGAATCCACCCCTCCACTTT

clone size: NA
D gene: NA
V gene: TRBV6-5
J gene: TRBJ2-3
CDR3 protein: CASSILASTDTQYF
CDR3 DNA: TGTGCCAGCAGTATTCTAGCGAGCACAGATACGCAGTATTTT

clone size: NA
D gene: NA
V gene: TRBV3-1/TRBV3-2
J gene: TRBJ2-3
CDR3 protein: CASSQLEEQGRSDTQYF
CDR3 DNA: TGTGCCAGCAGCCAACTAGAAGAACAGGGCCGCTCAGATACGCAGTATTTT

clone size: NA
D gene: TRBD2
V gene: TRBV5-1
J gene: TRBJ2-3
CDR3 protein: CASTINPGLAGETDTQYF
CDR3 DNA: TGCGCCAGCACGATCAACCCGGGACTAGCGGGGGAAACAGATACGCAGTATTTT

clone size: NA
D gene: TRBD1
V gene: TRBV7-9
J gene: TRBJ1-2
CDR3 protein: CASSSRDRGQGYGYTF
CDR3 DNA: TGTGCCAGCAGCTCTCGCGACAGGGGGCAAGGCTATGGCTACACCTTC

clone size: NA
D gene: NA
V gene: TRBV19
J gene: TRBJ1-3
CDR3 protein: CASSMVGSGNTIYF
CDR3 DNA: TGTGCCAGTAGTATGGTCGGCTCTGGAAACACCATATATTTT

clone size: NA
D gene: TRBD2
V gene: TRBV2
J gene: TRBJ2-3
CDR3 protein: CASGGQRGGTDTQYF
CDR3 DNA: TGTGCCAGCGGAGGCCAGCGGGGGGGCACAGATACGCAGTATTTT

clone size: NA
D gene: TRBD2
V gene: TRBV27
J gene: TRBJ2-3
CDR3 protein: CASSSLAGVGDTQYF
CDR3 DNA: TGTGCCAGCAGTTCCCTAGCGGGAGTTGGAGATACGCAGTATTTT

clone size: NA
D gene: NA
V gene: TRBV11-2
J gene: TRBJ2-1
CDR3 protein: CASSLGPDNEQFF
CDR3 DNA: TGTGCCAGCAGCTTAGGCCCAGACAATGAGCAGTTCTTC

clone size: few
D gene: NA
V gene: TRBV7-2
J gene: TRBJ1-2
CDR3 protein: CASSLSGMQGNYGYTF
CDR3 DNA: TGTGCCAGCAGCTTATCGGGCATGCAGGGTAACTATGGCTACACCTTC

clone size: NA
D gene: TRBD1
V gene: TRBV7-9
J gene: TRBJ2-3
CDR3 protein: CASSLVGQGAGDTQYF
CDR3 DNA: TGTGCCAGCAGCTTAGTCGGGCAGGGGGCAGGTGATACGCAGTATTTT

clone size: NA
D gene: NA
V gene: TRBV6-5
J gene: TRBJ1-3
CDR3 protein: CASSRGTYSGNTIYF
CDR3 DNA: TGTGCCAGCAGCCGGGGGACCTACTCTGGAAACACCATATATTTT

clone size: NA
D gene: TRBD2
V gene: TRBV7-2
J gene: TRBJ2-1
CDR3 protein: CASRLAGEYNEQFF
CDR3 DNA: TGTGCCAGCAGACTAGCGGGGGAGTACAATGAGCAGTTCTTC

clone size: NA
D gene: NA
V gene: TRBV7-8
J gene: TRBJ2-1
CDR3 protein: CASSLASAYNEQFF
CDR3 DNA: TGTGCCAGCAGCTTAGCTAGCGCCTACAATGAGCAGTTCTTC

clone size: NA
D gene: NA
V gene: TRBV5-1
J gene: TRBJ1-1
CDR3 protein: CASSLGELGGGNTEAFF
CDR3 DNA: TGCGCCAGCAGCTTGGGTGAACTGGGCGGAGGCAACACTGAAGCTTTCTTT

clone size: NA
D gene: NA
V gene: TRBV5-6
J gene: TRBJ1-1
CDR3 protein: CASSPRGGHERTEAFF
CDR3 DNA: TGTGCCAGCAGCCCGAGGGGAGGGCACGAGAGGACTGAAGCTTTCTTT

clone size: NA
D gene: NA
V gene: TRBV24-1
J gene: TRBJ2-1
CDR3 protein: CAIGEADNEQFF
CDR3 DNA: TGTGCCATTGGAGAAGCGGACAATGAGCAGTTCTTC

clone size: NA
D gene: NA
V gene: TRBV6-1
J gene: TRBJ2-5
CDR3 protein: CASSELPSAQETQYF
CDR3 DNA: TGTGCCAGCAGTGAACTGCCTAGCGCCCAAGAGACCCAGTACTTC

clone size: NA
D gene: NA
V gene: TRBV2
J gene: TRBJ1-1
CDR3 protein: CVCGSYTEAFF
CDR3 DNA: TGTGTTTGCGGGAGTTACACTGAAGCTTTCTTT

clone size: NA
D gene: NA
V gene: TRBV3-1/TRBV3-2
J gene: TRBJ1-2
CDR3 protein: CASSQTAYYGYTF
CDR3 DNA: TGTGCCAGCAGCCAGACAGCTTACTATGGCTACACCTTC

clone size: NA
D gene: TRBD2
V gene: TRBV10-3
J gene: TRBJ2-3
CDR3 protein: CASNPIAGGTDTQYF
CDR3 DNA: TGTGCCAGCAACCCTATAGCGGGGGGCACAGATACGCAGTATTTT

clone size: NA
D gene: NA
V gene: TRBV14
J gene: TRBJ1-2
CDR3 protein: CASSQAGINYGYTF
CDR3 DNA: TGTGCCAGCAGCCAAGCTGGCATCAACTATGGCTACACCTTC

clone size: once
D gene: TRBD1
V gene: TRBV25-1
J gene: TRBJ1-2
CDR3 protein: CASSVLGQSYGYTF
CDR3 DNA: TGTGCCAGCAGTGTCCTGGGACAGTCCTATGGCTACACCTTC

clone size: NA
D gene: TRBD2
V gene: TRBV11-2
J gene: TRBJ2-1
CDR3 protein: CASGQPRTSGRAGNEQFF
CDR3 DNA: TGTGCCAGCGGCCAGCCCAGGACTAGCGGGAGGGCCGGGAATGAGCAGTTCTTC

clone size: once
D gene: NA
V gene: TRBV25-1
J gene: TRBJ2-4
CDR3 protein: CASSEYVSRIQYF
CDR3 DNA: TGTGCCAGCAGTGAATACGTCTCGCGCATTCAGTACTTC

clone size: NA
D gene: TRBD1
V gene: TRBV18
J gene: TRBJ1-1
CDR3 protein: CASSPAGQGMNTEAFF
CDR3 DNA: TGTGCCAGCTCACCTGCGGGACAGGGGATGAACACTGAAGCTTTCTTT

clone size: NA
D gene: TRBD1
V gene: TRBV2
J gene: TRBJ1-6
CDR3 protein: CASRDRVNSPLHF
CDR3 DNA: TGTGCCAGCCGGGACAGGGTGAATTCACCCCTCCACTTT

clone size: NA
D gene: NA
V gene: TRBV4-1
J gene: TRBJ2-3
CDR3 protein: CASSPPFGSAKGDTQYF
CDR3 DNA: TGCGCCAGCAGCCCACCCTTTGGTAGCGCCAAGGGAGATACGCAGTATTTT

clone size: NA
D gene: TRBD1
V gene: TRBV18
J gene: TRBJ1-2
CDR3 protein: CASSLRLGQDDYGYTF
CDR3 DNA: TGTGCCAGCTCACTAAGATTAGGACAGGATGACTATGGCTACACCTTC

clone size: NA
D gene: TRBD2
V gene: TRBV28
J gene: TRBJ2-1
CDR3 protein: CASRPGLPYRQFF
CDR3 DNA: TGTGCCAGCAGACCGGGACTACCTTATCGGCAGTTCTTC

clone size: once
D gene: NA
V gene: TRBV2
J gene: TRBJ1-5
CDR3 protein: CASSERWGGIQPQHF
CDR3 DNA: TGTGCCAGCAGTGAAAGATGGGGGGGCATTCAGCCCCAGCATTTT

clone size: NA
D gene: NA
V gene: TRBV5-4
J gene: TRBJ2-7
CDR3 protein: CASSSQQGIHEQYF
CDR3 DNA: TGTGCCAGCAGCTCTCAACAGGGTATCCACGAGCAGTACTTC

clone size: once
D gene: NA
V gene: TRBV11-3
J gene: TRBJ2-2
CDR3 protein: CASSELGRDTGELFF
CDR3 DNA: TGTGCCAGCAGTGAGCTAGGCAGAGACACCGGGGAGCTGTTTTTT

clone size: NA
D gene: TRBD2
V gene: TRBV4-3
J gene: TRBJ2-3
CDR3 protein: CASSQGLAGVPDTQYF
CDR3 DNA: TGCGCCAGCAGCCAAGGTCTAGCGGGAGTCCCAGATACGCAGTATTTT

clone size: NA
D gene: TRBD1
V gene: TRBV5-6
J gene: TRBJ2-3
CDR3 protein: CASSRSTQGAVDTQYF
CDR3 DNA: TGTGCCAGCAGCCGATCGACGCAGGGGGCGGTGGATACGCAGTATTTT

clone size: NA
D gene: NA
V gene: TRBV3-1/TRBV3-2
J gene: TRBJ2-1
CDR3 protein: CASSQDSINEQFF
CDR3 DNA: TGTGCCAGCAGCCAGGACAGCATCAATGAGCAGTTCTTC

clone size: NA
D gene: TRBD2
V gene: TRBV5-4
J gene: TRBJ2-5
CDR3 protein: CASSSAAGGRETQYF
CDR3 DNA: TGTGCCAGCAGCAGCGCAGCGGGAGGGCGAGAGACCCAGTACTTC

clone size: NA
D gene: NA
V gene: TRBV28
J gene: TRBJ2-2
CDR3 protein: CASSFGDFTGELFF
CDR3 DNA: TGTGCCAGCAGTTTCGGGGACTTCACCGGGGAGCTGTTTTTT

clone size: once
D gene: NA
V gene: TRBV29-1
J gene: TRBJ1-2
CDR3 protein: CSVGEGGGYTF
CDR3 DNA: TGCAGCGTTGGGGAGGGGGGAGGCTACACCTTC

clone size: NA
D gene: TRBD2
V gene: TRBV4-2
J gene: TRBJ2-7
CDR3 protein: CASSQDLPSGGAGSSYEQYF
CDR3 DNA: TGTGCCAGCAGCCAAGATCTGCCTAGCGGGGGGGCCGGTTCGTCCTACGAGCAGTACTTC

clone size: NA
D gene: TRBD1
V gene: TRBV27
J gene: TRBJ1-1
CDR3 protein: CASSLYPVRGRGTEAFF
CDR3 DNA: TGTGCCAGCAGTTTATACCCGGTCAGGGGGCGAGGAACTGAAGCTTTCTTT

clone size: NA
D gene: TRBD1
V gene: TRBV11-2
J gene: TRBJ2-1
CDR3 protein: CASSNLGRDRDYNEQFF
CDR3 DNA: TGTGCCAGCAGCAACCTCGGCCGGGACAGGGACTACAATGAGCAGTTCTTC